The 27 T cell receptor beta chains given below trace back to one sample, sequenced in a study of blood T cell repertoires in COVID-19. The data were produced by immunoSEQ multiplex PCR, yet TCRdb's version contains in-frame clones alone and is incomplete. The sample lists 220,000 or so clones; 85% were seen once. Source material: peripheral blood. The receptors come from a man in his forties or fifties who had recovered from COVID-19.

This sequence joins TRBV5-1 and TRBJ2-6; 7 positions agree with TRBD1. The CDR3 consists of 18 residues. V trimming: 5 bases; J trimming: 1 base; junction bases outside the gene matches: 12. Germline V gives CDR1 SGHRS, CDR2 YFSETQ. The CDR3 protein is CASRPGQAISSGANVLTF. CDR3 in DNA: TGCGCCAGCAGACCCGGACAGGCCATCTCGTCTGGGGCCAACGTCCTGACTTTC. Looking up the rest from reference TRBV5-1 and TRBJ2-6 gives the full variable domain: KAGVTQTPRYLIKTRGQQVTLSCSPISGHRSVSWYQQTPGQGLQFLFEYFSETQRNKGNFPGRFSGRQFSNSRSEMNVSTLELGDSALYLCASRPGQAISSGANVLTFGAGSRLTVL.

The chain combines TRBV14 with TRBJ2-1; TRBD2 aligns across 7 bases. Germline V CDR1 and CDR2: SGHDN, FVKESK. Trimming removed 1 base from V and 4 bases from J; junction bases left unmatched: 4. This CDR3 is 15 amino acids long. The CDR3 reads CASSQVGGRYNEQFF. CDR3 bases: TGTGCCAGCAGCCAAGTCGGCGGGAGATACAATGAGCAGTTCTTC.

In its sample, this clone was seen a few times. The genes are TRBV27 and TRBJ2-7; 10 bases match TRBD2. V shed 11 bases and J 6 bases; nucleotides not matched to a gene: 10. Germline assignment: CDR1 MNHEY and CDR2 SMNVEV (reference sequence). This CDR3 is 13 amino acids long. The CDR3 spells CAAGVAGGGEQYF. CDR3 coding DNA: TGTGCCGCCGGGGTAGCGGGAGGAGGCGAGCAGTACTTC.

The rearrangement joins TRBV9 to TRBJ2-2; D possibly corresponds to TRBD1 (7 bases). The V end lost 2 bases, the J end lost 0 bases, and 11 bases lay between the germline ends. The germline V gene encodes CDR1 SGDLS and CDR2 YYNGEE. CDR3 size: 16 residues. CDR3 bases: TGTGCCAGCAGCGTGGAGGGACAGACGAACACCGGGGAGCTGTTTTTT. It yields the protein CASSVEGQTNTGELFF.

In DNA, the CDR3 is TGTGCCAGCAGCGACCGACAGGGGGCCTACACCTTC. Its protein is CASSDRQGAYTF. This chain uses TRBV12-3 or TRBV12-4 with TRBJ1-2, with 10 positions matching TRBD1. After removal of 6 bases from V and 10 bases from J, the junction contained 5 bases not matched to a gene. This CDR3 region has 12 residues.

The gene calls are TRBV6-5 and TRBJ1-3; weak D call: TRBD1 (5 bases). V gave up 7 bases and J gave up 3 bases, with 13 bases separating them. The CDR3 runs 14 residues. The germline V gene has CDR1 MNHEY and CDR2 SVGAGI. The CDR3 protein is CASKQAFGGNTIYF. In DNA form, the CDR3 reads TGTGCCAGCAAACAGGCTTTTGGTGGAAACACCATATATTTT.

The gene calls are TRBV5-6 and TRBJ1-1; D call uncertain. The CDR3 covers 14 residues. Germline CDR1 reads SGHDT; CDR2 reads YYEEEE. V was clipped by 1 base and J by 1 base, with 8 bases between them. The CDR3 sequence: CASSLRPGNTEAFF. The CDR3 coding sequence is TGTGCCAGCAGCTTGCGGCCAGGGAACACTGAAGCTTTCTTT.

A few counts support this clone. The V gene is TRBV27, the J gene TRBJ2-2; possibly TRBD2 for D (6 bases). The germline V gene has CDR1 MNHEY and CDR2 SMNVEV (reference sequence). The CDR3 spans 15 residues. V lost 4 bases to trimming and J lost 4 bases, with 13 bases between them. CDR3: CASSSAGISTGELFF. As DNA, the CDR3 is TGTGCCAGCAGTTCGGCGGGAATAAGCACCGGGGAGCTGTTTTTT.

This chain links TRBV7-9 with TRBJ1-1; D remains ambiguous. The CDR3 has 12 residues. Trimming took off 5 bases at V and 8 bases at J, with 12 bases between the two ends. Germline CDR1 reads SEHNR; CDR2 reads FQNEAQ (reference sequence). In nucleotides, the CDR3 is TGTGCCAGCAGCCTGTACGGGATAGAAGCTTTCTTT. Translated, it gives CASSLYGIEAFF.

The V gene is TRBV18, the J gene TRBJ2-5; D might be TRBD2 (5 bases). Germline loops: CDR1 KGHSH, CDR2 LQKENI. This CDR3 has 13 amino acids. The V and J ends lost 4 bases and 5 bases respectively, with 11 bases between them. CDR3 sequence reads: CASSLRRGETQYF. DNA of the CDR3: TGTGCCAGCTCACTTAGACGGGGTGAGACCCAGTACTTC.

The chain carries TRBV28 and TRBJ2-5, with 10 bases identical to TRBD1. J lost 4 bases, V lost 5 bases, and 7 bases had no gene match. CDR3 length equals 15 residues. CDR1 is MDHEN and CDR2 is SYDVKM in the germline V gene. Here the CDR3 DNA reads TGTGCCAGCAGTGCCGCCGGGACAGGGGTAGAGACCCAGTACTTC. Its translation: CASSAAGTGVETQYF.

J is TRBJ2-2 and V is TRBV19; 8 nucleotides line up with TRBD2. J lost 4 bases, V lost 3 bases, and 7 bases had no gene match. CDR1 LNHDA and CDR2 SQIVND come from the germline V gene (reference sequence). The CDR3 covers 16 residues. The CDR3: CASSIYSGSGTGELFF. CDR3 DNA: TGTGCCAGTAGTATTTACAGCGGGAGTGGCACCGGGGAGCTGTTTTTT.

The chain uses TRBV7-9 and TRBJ1-1; D is perhaps TRBD1 (5 bases). Germline CDR1 is SEHNR and CDR2 is FQNEAQ (reference sequence). Trimming took off 8 bases at V and 4 bases at J, with 8 bases between the two ends. The length of the CDR3 is 11 residues. CDR3 coding DNA: TGTGCCAGCCTAGGGGTCACTGAAGCTTTCTTT. Its protein is CASLGVTEAFF. Full variable domain (rest looked up from reference TRBV7-9 and TRBJ1-1): DTGVSQNPRHKITKRGQNVTFRCDPISEHNRLYWYRQTLGQGPEFLTYFQNEAQLEKSRLLSDRFSAERPKGSFSTLEIQRTEQGDSAMYLCASLGVTEAFFGQGTRLTVV.

The CDR3 coding sequence is TGTGCCAGCAGCTTGCTGAGTCAGCCCCAGCATTTT. Amino acids: CASSLLSQPQHF. V usage is TRBV5-8 and J usage is TRBJ1-5; D gene unclear. The germline V gene encodes CDR1 SGHTS and CDR2 YDEGEE. The CDR3 sequence is 12 residues long. V shed 1 base and J shed 6 bases, with 5 bases lying between them.

This chain joins TRBV15 and TRBJ2-6; the D gene is possibly TRBD2 (6 bases). The CDR3 is 15 amino acids. Germline-derived CDR1 and CDR2 are LNHNV and YYDKDF (reference sequence). Trimming removed 3 bases from V and 4 bases from J, with 10 bases in between. For the CDR3, the DNA is TGTGCCACCAGCAGGGAGGCGGGAGGGGCCAACGTCCTGACTTTC. Translation gives CATSREAGGANVLTF.

The V call is TRBV15, the J call TRBJ2-1; TRBD1 agrees at 7 bases. V lost 2 bases and J lost 6; bases outside the gene matches: 10. The CDR3 is made up of 16 amino acids. Germline V CDR1 and CDR2: LNHNV, YYDKDF (reference sequence). The CDR3 sequence: CATSRSPGQASNEQFF. In DNA form, the CDR3 reads TGTGCCACCAGCAGATCCCCCGGACAGGCGAGCAATGAGCAGTTCTTC. Full variable domain (outside the CDR3, taken from reference TRBV15 and TRBJ2-1): DAMVIQNPRYQVTQFGKPVTLSCSQTLNHNVMYWYQQKSSQAPKLLFHYYDKDFNNEADTPDNFQSRRPNTSFCFLDIRSPGLGDTAMYLCATSRSPGQASNEQFFGPGTRLTVL.

This clone has just a few counts. The chain couples TRBV6-6 to TRBJ2-2; D possibly corresponds to TRBD1 (5 bases). V lost 6 bases and J 0 bases, leaving 11 bases between the germline ends. The germline CDR1 and CDR2 sequences are MNHNY and SVGAGI (reference sequence). The CDR3 is 15 amino acids. DNA of the CDR3: TGTGCCAGCAGGGCAGGGTCCGCGAACACCGGGGAGCTGTTTTTT. Amino acid sequence: CASRAGSANTGELFF.

Comments on this clone: One base away lies a much larger clone, so this may be a sequencing read error. At the DNA level, this CDR3 is encoded by other sequences in the same sample as well. CDR3 bases: TGTGCCAGCAGAACTAGCGGGACCTCCTACGAGCAGTACTTC. Protein: CASRTSGTSYEQYF. The V gene is TRBV6-6, the J gene TRBJ2-7, with 10 positions matching TRBD2. V shed 6 bases, J shed 0 bases, and the junction held 2 bases outside the gene matches. The V gene's germline CDR1 is MNHNY and CDR2 SVGAGI (reference sequence). CDR3 length equals 14 residues.

J is TRBJ2-5 and V is TRBV19; 10 nucleotides line up with TRBD1. The V segment lost 10 bases and the J segment 5 bases; nucleotides outside the gene matches: 10. Germline CDR1 and CDR2: LNHDA and SQIVND (reference sequence). The CDR3 is 14 amino acids. The CDR3 loop is CATRQGAIMETQYF. Here the CDR3 DNA reads TGTGCCACTAGACAGGGGGCAATTATGGAGACCCAGTACTTC.

This clone was recorded only once. The chain carries TRBV9 and TRBJ2-1, with no clear D. Per the germline V gene, CDR1 is SGDLS and CDR2 is YYNGEE. Trimming took 5 bases from V and 1 from J, leaving 13 bases between them. The CDR3 is 15 residues long. The CDR3: CASSYDITSYNEQFF. CDR3 sequence (DNA): TGTGCCAGCAGTTACGATATTACTTCCTACAATGAGCAGTTCTTC.

The V call is TRBV28, the J call TRBJ2-7; 7 bases align to TRBD1. The CDR3 runs to 15 residues. From germline, CDR1 is MDHEN and CDR2 SYDVKM. The J segment lost 6 bases and the V segment lost 3 bases, leaving 11 bases of the junction unmatched. The CDR3 region has the DNA TGTGCCAGCAGTTTTATGGACAGGCAGATCCCCGAGCAGTACTTC. It yields the protein CASSFMDRQIPEQYF.

The chain joins TRBV7-8 to TRBJ2-2; 14 nucleotides match TRBD2. CDR3 length: 17 residues. With 5 bases clipped from V and 6 bases from J, the junction kept 8 bases outside the gene matches. The germline V gene has CDR1 SGHVS and CDR2 FQNEAQ. In DNA form, the CDR3 reads TGTGCCAGCAGCACAGCCGGGACTAGCGGGAGATCCGGGGAGCTGTTTTTT. Translation gives CASSTAGTSGRSGELFF.

The chain has TRBV6-2 or TRBV6-3 and TRBJ2-5; 11 nucleotides align to TRBD2. The junction had 11 bases not matched to a gene; V was cut back by 0 bases and J by 5 bases. CDR3 length: 18 amino acids. Germline V CDR1 and CDR2: MNHEY, SVGEGT. The CDR3 bases are TGTGCCAGCAGTTACTCCTTAGCGGGAGGGCCGGGAAGGGAGACCCAGTACTTC. This gives the protein CASSYSLAGGPGRETQYF.

The chain is built from TRBV3-1 (or the pseudogene TRBV3-2) and TRBJ2-3; 9 bases align to TRBD2. Looked up from germline, CDR1 is LGHDT and CDR2 is YNNKEL (reference sequence). The trim removed 4 bases at V and 1 base at J, leaving 9 bases unmatched. The CDR3 runs to 17 residues. The CDR3 reads CASSLILAGGRTDTQYF. Written as DNA, the CDR3 is TGTGCCAGCAGCCTAATTTTGGCGGGAGGGCGCACAGATACGCAGTATTTT.

V usage is TRBV10-3 and J usage is TRBJ2-3; 10 nucleotides align to TRBD2. Per the germline V gene, CDR1 is ENHRY and CDR2 is SYGVKD. With V trimmed by 6 bases and J by 2 bases, 2 bases remained unmatched. The CDR3 runs to 14 residues. CDR3 DNA sequence: TGTGCCATCAGGACTAGCGGGCCCACAGATACGCAGTATTTT. Its translation is CAIRTSGPTDTQYF.

This chain links TRBV5-1 with TRBJ1-4; TRBD1 matches 7 bases. The germline gives CDR1 SGHRS, CDR2 YFSETQ. V was pared by 0 bases and J by 7 bases, with 6 bases of the junction left unmatched. There are 15 residues in the CDR3. CDR3 sequence reads: CASSLGTGDIEKLFF. The CDR3 DNA is TGCGCCAGCAGCTTGGGAACAGGGGACATTGAAAAACTGTTTTTT.

The chain employs TRBV28 and TRBJ1-5; D not resolved. This CDR3 is 14 amino acids long. Trimming took 3 bases from V and 4 from J, leaving 10 bases between them. Germline CDR1 is MDHEN and CDR2 is SYDVKM. The CDR3 loop reads CASSLPEFNQPQHF. CDR3 in DNA: TGTGCCAGCAGTTTGCCGGAGTTTAATCAGCCCCAGCATTTT.